Each of the 28 T cell receptor beta chains below was sequenced from the same sample in a study of monozygotic twins with inflammatory bowel disease (dated by TCRdb to about 2019). To prepare the library, 5' RACE was applied. These reads were obtained on an Illumina HiSeq 2500. After reprocessing by TCRdb, each CDR3 protein sequence is one entry, and no DNA is given. This sample's listing comprises about 300,000 distinct CDR3 sequences. The ten largest make up roughly 5.3% of the sample. Sample: blood. The receptors originated from a human donor with ulcerative colitis or Crohn's disease, or a healthy co-twin of an affected twin (not recorded which).

This chain uses TRBV6-5 with TRBJ2-2. The CDR3 covers 12 residues. The germline V gene has CDR1 MNHEY and CDR2 SVGAGI. CDR3 residues: CASSYFPGELFF.

J is TRBJ2-3 and V is TRBV3-1; TCRdb returns TRBD1, unconfirmable since there is no DNA. Germline loops: CDR1 LGHDT, CDR2 YNNKEL (reference sequence). The CDR3 has 15 amino acids. CDR3 residues: CASSQEGGFRDTQYF.

The chain employs TRBV19 and TRBJ1-5; absent DNA, TCRdb's TRBD1 call cannot be checked. The CDR3 length is 14 residues. The germline V gene encodes CDR1 LNHDA and CDR2 SQIVND (reference sequence). CDR3 protein: CASSPLGGNQPQHF.

V usage is TRBV5-6 and J usage is TRBJ2-7. The CDR3 contains 14 residues. The germline CDR1 and CDR2 sequences are SGHDT and YYEEEE. CDR3 region: CASSPQGTSYEQYF.

The V call is TRBV5-6, the J call TRBJ2-7; the D gene TCRdb calls, TRBD1, cannot be checked with no DNA. This CDR3 spans 16 amino acids. Germline loops: CDR1 SGHDT, CDR2 YYEEEE. The CDR3 is CASSGTTGGWFYEQYF.

The chain combines TRBV11-2 with TRBJ1-4; no DNA is available, so the TRBD1 call from TCRdb remains unchecked. Germline lookup yields CDR1 SGHAT and CDR2 FQNNGV. This CDR3 comprises 15 residues. CDR3 loop: CASSLGDRDNEKLFF. Full variable domain (remainder filled in from reference TRBV11-2 and TRBJ1-4): EAGVAQSPRYKIIEKRQSVAFWCNPISGHATLYWYQQILGQGPKLLIQFQNNGVVDDSQLPKDRFSAERLKGVDSTLKIQPAKLEDSAVYLCASSLGDRDNEKLFFGSGTQLSVL.

This sequence joins TRBV30 and TRBJ2-1. Germline-derived CDR1 and CDR2 are GTSNPN and SVGIG (reference sequence). This CDR3 contains 14 residues. The CDR3: CAWSSTGSYNEQFF.

This chain joins TRBV7-9 and TRBJ2-1; the TCRdb call, TRBD2, lacks DNA for checking. Per germline, CDR1 SEHNR and CDR2 FQNEAQ (reference sequence). This CDR3 comprises 16 residues. The CDR3 sequence is CASSFAGPLGGNEQFF.

The V gene is TRBV10-3, the J gene TRBJ2-7. Germline CDR1 ENHRY, CDR2 SYGVKD. CDR3 length: 15 residues. CDR3 sequence reads: CAISESRGGLYEQYF.

V usage is TRBV16 and J usage is TRBJ1-2. There are 14 residues in the CDR3. Germline CDR1 reads KGHSY; CDR2 reads FQNENV. The CDR3 region is CASSHDPDSYGYTF. The whole variable domain, filled in from reference TRBV16 and TRBJ1-2, reads GEEVAQTPKHLVRGEGQKAKLYCAPIKGHSYVFWYQQVLKNEFKFLISFQNENVFDETGMPKERFSAKCLPNSPCSLEIQATKLEDSAVYFCASSHDPDSYGYTFGSGTRLTVV.

The V call is TRBV9, the J call TRBJ1-1; no DNA is available, so the TRBD1 call from TCRdb remains unchecked. This CDR3 is built from 16 residues. Germline V gene lookup returns CDR1 SGDLS and CDR2 YYNGEE. The CDR3 is CASSVGQGSLRAEAFF. Full variable domain (outside the CDR3, taken from reference TRBV9 and TRBJ1-1): DSGVTQTPKHLITATGQRVTLRCSPRSGDLSVYWYQQSLDQGLQFLIQYYNGEERAKGNILERFSAQQFPDLHSELNLSSLELGDSALYFCASSVGQGSLRAEAFFGQGTRLTVV.

J is TRBJ2-2 and V is TRBV5-1; TCRdb gives TRBD2 as the D gene, but with no DNA this cannot be confirmed. Germline V gene lookup returns CDR1 SGHRS and CDR2 YFSETQ. The CDR3 sequence is 13 residues long. CDR3 protein: CASREGSTGELFF.

The chain recombines TRBV7-2 with TRBJ2-1. Germline-derived CDR1 and CDR2 are SGHTA and FQGNSA. The CDR3 contains 16 residues. CDR3 amino acids: CASSAVGLSSYNEQFF.

The rearrangement uses TRBV6-1 and TRBJ2-1; TCRdb lists TRBD2, though no DNA is available to test this call. CDR1 MNHNS and CDR2 SASEGT come from the germline V gene. This CDR3 contains 14 residues. This CDR3 reads CAIHKRGGQHEQFF.

The chain carries TRBV18 and TRBJ2-5. Germline-derived CDR1 and CDR2 are KGHSH and LQKENI. The CDR3 length is 14 residues. CDR3 amino acids: CASSPPRKWETQYF. Drawing the rest from reference TRBV18 and TRBJ2-5, the complete variable domain is NAGVMQNPRHLVRRRGQEARLRCSPMKGHSHVYWYRQLPEEGLKFMVYLQKENIIDESGMPKERFSAEFPKEGPSILRIQQVVRGDSAAYFCASSPPRKWETQYFGPGTRLLVL.

The gene calls are TRBV29-1 and TRBJ1-1; the TCRdb call, TRBD1, lacks DNA for checking. The CDR3 loop spans 14 amino acids. Germline CDR1 reads SQVTM; CDR2 reads ANQGSEA. CDR3 protein: CSVIQGASFSEAFF.

The J gene is TRBJ1-1, the V gene TRBV5-1; TCRdb returns TRBD1, unconfirmable since there is no DNA. CDR1 is SGHRS and CDR2 is YFSETQ in the germline V gene. The CDR3 is 14 amino acids. CDR3 loop: CASSLQGVGTEAFF. The variable domain in full, completed from reference TRBV5-1 and TRBJ1-1, reads KAGVTQTPRYLIKTRGQQVTLSCSPISGHRSVSWYQQTPGQGLQFLFEYFSETQRNKGNFPGRFSGRQFSNSRSEMNVSTLELGDSALYLCASSLQGVGTEAFFGQGTRLTVV.

The chain employs TRBV6-2 or TRBV6-3 and TRBJ1-1. Germline assignment: CDR1 MNHEY and CDR2 SVGEGT. The CDR3 runs to 14 residues. The CDR3 here is CASRDPDKNTEAFF.

V usage is TRBV4-2 and J usage is TRBJ2-5; the D call of TRBD2 rests on TCRdb alone, since no DNA is present to check it. The CDR3 is made up of 15 amino acids. Germline lookup yields CDR1 LGHNA and CDR2 YNFKEQ. CDR3 in amino acids: CASSQLEGDGDTQYF.

V gene TRBV27 combines with J gene TRBJ1-5. Germline-derived CDR1 and CDR2 are MNHEY and SMNVEV (reference sequence). The CDR3 consists of 15 residues. The CDR3 sequence: CASSFLGMNDQPQHF.

V is TRBV20-1 and J is TRBJ2-3; TCRdb returns TRBD1, unconfirmable since there is no DNA. CDR1 DFQATT and CDR2 SNEGSKA come from the germline V gene (reference sequence). The CDR3 spans 16 residues. CDR3 region: CSATLPQGGITDTQYF.

The chain combines TRBV7-3 with TRBJ1-3; TCRdb's D call, TRBD1, is unchecked because there is no DNA. From germline, CDR1 is SGHTA and CDR2 FQGTGA. The CDR3 length is 16 residues. CDR3: CASSPQGRSSGNTIYF.

The chain has TRBV2 and TRBJ2-1; TCRdb calls TRBD1, which cannot be checked without DNA. This CDR3 has 15 amino acids. The V gene's germline CDR1 is SNHLY and CDR2 FYNNEI. The CDR3 spells CASSGQGGRGNEQFF.

The V call is TRBV3-1, the J call TRBJ2-3. The germline gives CDR1 LGHDT, CDR2 YNNKEL (reference sequence). The CDR3 has 12 residues. The CDR3 sequence is CASSQVRDTQYF.

V is TRBV7-9 and J is TRBJ2-3. The CDR3 spans 14 residues. Germline V gene lookup returns CDR1 SEHNR and CDR2 FQNEAQ (reference sequence). CDR3 region: CASSLESSTYTQYF.

This sequence joins TRBV29-1 and TRBJ2-1; TCRdb's D call, TRBD2, is unchecked because there is no DNA. There are 13 residues in the CDR3. The germline gives CDR1 SQVTM, CDR2 ANQGSEA. CDR3 sequence reads: CSVEGVLIQRKFF.

The V call is TRBV5-1, the J call TRBJ1-1; without DNA, the TCRdb call of TRBD1 cannot be checked. Germline values: CDR1 SGHRS, CDR2 YFSETQ. The CDR3 covers 14 residues. This CDR3 reads CASSPVTGNTEAFF.

This chain uses TRBV3-1 with TRBJ2-1; as DNA is missing, the TRBD1 call by TCRdb cannot be tested. The CDR3 covers 12 residues. The germline gives CDR1 LGHDT, CDR2 YNNKEL (reference sequence). CDR3 amino acids: CASSYRDYEQFF.